These 32 T cell receptor beta chains originate from one sample sequenced in a study of CXCR3-negative and CXCR3-positive naive CD8 T cells. Preparation of TRB cDNA libraries relied on 5' RACE carrying UMI labels. TCRdb reprocessed the 5' RACE reads and keeps a single row for each CDR3 protein, giving no DNA. The sample includes about 130,000 distinct CDR3 sequences. The specimen sequenced was naive CXCR3- CD8+ T cells from blood. As to subset: CD45RO-CCR7+CD27+CD95- naive CD8+ T cells lacking CXCR3 (TNR3-). The receptors were gathered from a human donor in good health. Some clones in this sample may be carry-over from other donors' samples.

This rearrangement joins TRBV15 to TRBJ1-5; TCRdb names TRBD1, which stays unverified in the absence of DNA. The CDR3 runs 13 residues. Germline V gene sequence: CDR1 LNHNV, CDR2 YYDKDF (reference sequence). The CDR3 spells CATSRTGGGPQHF.

This chain links TRBV15 with TRBJ1-1. From germline, CDR1 is LNHNV and CDR2 YYDKDF (reference sequence). The CDR3 loop spans 11 amino acids. The CDR3 loop is CATGYGTEAFF.

The gene calls are TRBV6-5 and TRBJ1-2; the D call from TCRdb, TRBD1, cannot be confirmed without DNA. CDR3 length equals 16 residues. The V gene's germline CDR1 is MNHEY and CDR2 SVGAGI. CDR3: CASSYRTEWGAEGYTF.

V usage is TRBV11-2 and J usage is TRBJ2-3; TCRdb proposes TRBD2, but this gene call is untestable without DNA. The CDR3 runs to 16 residues. Germline V lookup: CDR1 SGHAT, CDR2 FQNNGV. CDR3 region: CASSSARYSLTDTQYF.

The gene calls are TRBV13 and TRBJ1-1; absent DNA, TCRdb's TRBD1 call cannot be checked. CDR1 is PRHDT and CDR2 is FYEKMQ in the germline V gene (reference sequence). This CDR3 has 15 residues. CDR3 sequence: CASSFLGAGNTEAFF.

This rearrangement joins TRBV7-2 to TRBJ2-1; the D gene TCRdb calls, TRBD1, cannot be checked with no DNA. Germline loops: CDR1 SGHTA, CDR2 FQGNSA. The CDR3 covers 15 residues. CDR3 loop: CASSSTVTGADEQFF.

The V and J genes are TRBV13 and TRBJ1-1. The CDR3 is made up of 15 amino acids. Germline V gene sequence: CDR1 PRHDT, CDR2 FYEKMQ (reference sequence). CDR3 region: CASSLGGYSNTEAFF.

V usage is TRBV10-3 and J usage is TRBJ2-1; TCRdb picks TRBD1, but there is no DNA to check that call. The germline V gene encodes CDR1 ENHRY and CDR2 SYGVKD. CDR3 size: 15 residues. CDR3 residues: CAISESAGVRYEQFF.

V is TRBV11-2 and J is TRBJ1-6; the TCRdb D gene call, TRBD1, has no DNA to confirm it. This CDR3 is 14 amino acids long. In germline, CDR1 is SGHAT, CDR2 FQNNGV. The CDR3 protein is CASSLGQPNSPLHF.

This chain links TRBV20-1 with TRBJ1-1; TCRdb indicates TRBD1, and absent DNA this call remains unverified. The CDR3 contains 20 residues. Germline values: CDR1 DFQATT, CDR2 SNEGSKA (reference sequence). CDR3: CSARDPFRHDRGLTNTEAFF.

The chain combines TRBV19 with TRBJ2-7; TCRdb gives TRBD1 as the D gene, but with no DNA this cannot be confirmed. CDR1 LNHDA and CDR2 SQIVND come from the germline V gene (reference sequence). This CDR3 comprises 13 residues. The CDR3 loop is CASSTGTASEQYF. Supplemented by reference TRBV19 and TRBJ2-7, the full variable domain reads DGGITQSPKYLFRKEGQNVTLSCEQNLNHDAMYWYRQDPGQGLRLIYYSQIVNDFQKGDIAEGYSVSREKKESFPLTVTSAQKNPTAFYLCASSTGTASEQYFGPGTRLTVT.

Here the CDR3 reads CASSQLIGGDTQYF. The chain joins TRBV4-1 to TRBJ2-3; checking the TCRdb D call of TRBD2 is not possible without DNA. The CDR3 loop spans 14 amino acids. From germline, CDR1 is MGHRA and CDR2 YSYEKL.

CDR3 sequence reads: CASSQAFIDEQYF. The chain combines TRBV4-1 with TRBJ2-7. Looked up from germline, CDR1 is MGHRA and CDR2 is YSYEKL. The CDR3 has 13 residues.

This chain connects TRBV10-3 to TRBJ1-3; TCRdb indicates TRBD1, and absent DNA this call remains unverified. The germline V gene encodes CDR1 ENHRY and CDR2 SYGVKD. The CDR3 is 14 amino acids. The CDR3 loop reads CAISEGTGGYTIYF.

The chain joins TRBV12-3 or TRBV12-4 to TRBJ2-1. This CDR3 comprises 14 residues. CDR3 protein: CASTLRRSDNEQFF.

The rearrangement uses TRBV5-1 and TRBJ2-1; no DNA is available, so the TRBD2 call from TCRdb remains unchecked. Per the germline V gene, CDR1 is SGHRS and CDR2 is YFSETQ. The CDR3 spans 16 residues. CDR3 in amino acids: CASSSFTESIVDEQFF.

The chain is built from TRBV11-2 and TRBJ2-7; TCRdb's D call, TRBD1, is unchecked because there is no DNA. CDR1 and CDR2 from the germline V gene are SGHAT and FQNNGV. The CDR3 has 14 residues. CDR3 residues: CASSSWDRVHEQYF. Together with reference TRBV11-2 and TRBJ2-7, the CDR3 gives the full variable domain: EAGVAQSPRYKIIEKRQSVAFWCNPISGHATLYWYQQILGQGPKLLIQFQNNGVVDDSQLPKDRFSAERLKGVDSTLKIQPAKLEDSAVYLCASSSWDRVHEQYFGPGTRLTVT.

The chain recombines TRBV21-1 with TRBJ2-1; the TRBD2 assignment by TCRdb is unverifiable without DNA. TRBV21-1 is a pseudogene. The CDR3 runs to 16 residues. The chain's CDR3 is CASSRVLTSSYNEQFF.

The rearrangement uses TRBV5-1 and TRBJ2-3; the TRBD1 assignment by TCRdb is unverifiable without DNA. The CDR3 loop spans 15 amino acids. CDR1 is SGHRS, CDR2 YFSETQ, per germline. CDR3: CASSHSGVSTDTQYF.

The chain employs TRBV28 and TRBJ1-2; as DNA is missing, the TRBD1 call by TCRdb cannot be tested. This CDR3 is built from 14 residues. The germline V gene encodes CDR1 MDHEN and CDR2 SYDVKM. The CDR3 protein is CASSLQGFNYGYTF.

The V and J genes are TRBV5-5 and TRBJ1-2; with no DNA, the TCRdb D assignment of TRBD1 cannot be verified. The V gene's germline CDR1 is SGHKS and CDR2 YYEKEE (reference sequence). There are 14 residues in the CDR3. This CDR3 reads CASSLGRTDYGYTF.

This chain links TRBV4-1 with TRBJ2-3; absent DNA, TCRdb's TRBD2 call cannot be checked. The CDR3 contains 16 residues. In germline, CDR1 is MGHRA, CDR2 YSYEKL. The CDR3 protein is CASSQDSSGIPDTQYF.

J is TRBJ2-1 and V is TRBV4-2. The CDR3 totals 15 residues. Germline V gene lookup returns CDR1 LGHNA and CDR2 YNFKEQ. The CDR3 loop is CASSQDQYTYNEQFF.

V is TRBV10-2 and J is TRBJ1-2. The CDR3 length is 13 residues. Germline CDR1 WSHSY, CDR2 SAAADI. The CDR3 protein is CASSAAVNYGYTF.

The chain recombines TRBV5-6 with TRBJ1-5; TCRdb indicates TRBD1, and absent DNA this call remains unverified. Germline lookup yields CDR1 SGHDT and CDR2 YYEEEE. The CDR3 is 13 amino acids. CDR3 protein: CASSLGGVQPQHF.

The CDR3 protein is CSARDRDPRTDTQYF. V gene TRBV20-1 combines with J gene TRBJ2-3; the TCRdb D gene call, TRBD1, has no DNA to confirm it. The CDR3 covers 15 residues. Per germline, CDR1 DFQATT and CDR2 SNEGSKA (reference sequence).

This chain links TRBV6-6 with TRBJ1-1; no DNA is available, so the TRBD1 call from TCRdb remains unchecked. The CDR3 extends over 12 amino acids. Germline loops: CDR1 MNHNY, CDR2 SVGAGI (reference sequence). This CDR3 reads CASSQGRTEAFF.

V gene TRBV15 combines with J gene TRBJ2-2; no DNA is available, so the TRBD2 call from TCRdb remains unchecked. Per germline, CDR1 LNHNV and CDR2 YYDKDF (reference sequence). This CDR3 is 17 amino acids long. The CDR3 here is CATSRTTSGRATGELFF.

The V call is TRBV10-3, the J call TRBJ2-3; the D call of TRBD1 rests on TCRdb alone, since no DNA is present to check it. The germline CDR1 and CDR2 sequences are ENHRY and SYGVKD. CDR3 size: 14 residues. CDR3 sequence: CAISPDRNTDTQYF.

The chain uses TRBV9 and TRBJ2-1; the D call of TRBD2 rests on TCRdb alone, since no DNA is present to check it. The CDR3 loop spans 16 amino acids. CDR1 and CDR2 (germline): SGDLS, YYNGEE. The CDR3 spells CASSAATSREYNEQFF.

This CDR3 reads CASTKMPTYNSPLHF. The chain links TRBV11-3 to TRBJ1-6. Germline CDR1 SGHNT, CDR2 YENEEA. The length of the CDR3 is 15 residues.

This chain's CDR3 is CASSPRGGDNEQFF. The gene calls are TRBV28 and TRBJ2-1; as DNA is missing, the TRBD1 call by TCRdb cannot be tested. This CDR3 has 14 amino acids. The V gene's germline CDR1 is MDHEN and CDR2 SYDVKM.